This T cell receptor (beta chain) was identified during a study of blood T cells in healthy people across ages. Findings of the study overall: A strong correlation was found between TCR beta diversity and the percentage of naive T cells.

In regard to this clonotype: Its antigen remains unidentified.

The CDR3 spans 13 residues. With V trimmed by 7 bases and J by 2 bases, 5 bases remained unmatched. Isolated per sample were at least 6.5 million PBMCs. A second PCR of 7 to 11 cycles used a sample-barcoded 5' primer and a J-beta primer mix. TCRdb processed the 5' RACE reads anew with MiXCR; each CDR3 protein has one entry. Here the sample spans 1.2 million to 1.5 million distinct CDR3 sequences, 42% being singletons. The chain has TRBV12-3 or TRBV12-4 and TRBJ2-7, with 7 bases matching TRBD2. What was sequenced was blood. The sequence was collected from a woman aged 18 to 35 in good health. This chain's CDR3 is CASMGGTPYEQYF. The CDR3 nucleotides read TGTGCCAGCATGGGGGGGACTCCCTACGAGCAGTACTTC.